Presented here are 9 T cell receptor beta chains from one specimen sequenced in a study of pediatric ulcerative colitis (dated 2019 in TCRdb). During colonoscopy, one to two pinch biopsies were obtained from the rectum for research purposes. The library was generated by the immunoSEQ multiplex PCR assay. The source is immuneACCESS, and TCRdb retained only in-frame sequences with V and J called. Part of the clones is not carried over; for the studies checked, unresolved V genes explain less than half of this, and the remainder is unexplained. In all, the sample holds 30,000 to 40,000 clones, and roughly 77% of those were seen once. The ten largest clones take up 1.1% of the sample. The specimen sequenced was gut tissue. The receptors come from a boy aged 5-17 years with mild ulcerative colitis.

V usage is TRBV15 and J usage is TRBJ2-1; TRBD1 agrees at 8 bases. The CDR3 is 18 residues long. The ends lost 7 bases at V and 0 bases at J; junction bases unmatched: 14. Germline values: CDR1 LNHNV, CDR2 YYDKDF (reference sequence). The CDR3 coding sequence is TGTGCCACCACGAGAGGGACAGGCGCTACCTCCTCCTACAATGAGCAGTTCTTC. Its translation is CATTRGTGATSSYNEQFF.

The J gene is TRBJ2-3, the V gene TRBV18; D call uncertain. Looked up from germline, CDR1 is KGHSH and CDR2 is LQKENI. The V end was cut by 0 bases, the J end by 5 bases, with 6 bases between. The CDR3 runs 13 residues. CDR3 residues: CASSPPGGDTQYF. The CDR3 coding sequence is TGTGCCAGCTCACCACCGGGCGGAGATACGCAGTATTTT.

The chain employs TRBV15 and TRBJ2-4; tentatively, D is TRBD1 (6 bases). V lost 5 bases and J 0 bases, leaving 11 bases between the germline ends. The CDR3 consists of 15 residues. From germline, CDR1 is LNHNV and CDR2 YYDKDF (reference sequence). The CDR3 region has the DNA TGTGCCACCAGCGGGGGCGGTGGAGCCAAAAACATTCAGTACTTC. The encoded protein is CATSGGGGAKNIQYF.

This clone appeared a few times. V gene TRBV9 combines with J gene TRBJ2-6; D remains ambiguous. The CDR3 length is 16 residues. Germline CDR1 reads SGDLS; CDR2 reads YYNGEE. V shed 4 bases and J shed 0 bases, with 11 bases lying between them. CDR3 region: CASSTGISSGANVLTF. For the CDR3, the DNA is TGTGCCAGCAGCACCGGAATAAGCTCTGGGGCCAACGTCCTGACTTTC.

The chain recombines TRBV6-6 with TRBJ1-1, with 7 bases lining up with TRBD1. CDR1 and CDR2 from the germline V gene are MNHNY and SVGAGI (reference sequence). This CDR3 is 13 amino acids long. V gave up 2 bases and J gave up 5 bases; unmatched junction bases: 2. CDR3 region: CASSYPGGTEAFF. The CDR3 DNA sequence: TGTGCCAGCAGTTACCCAGGGGGAACTGAAGCTTTCTTT.

This chain connects TRBV5-1 to TRBJ2-7, with TRBD1 identical over 9 bases. CDR1 SGHRS and CDR2 YFSETQ come from the germline V gene. The CDR3 totals 18 residues. V shed 0 bases, J shed 2 bases, and the junction held 12 bases outside the gene matches. CDR3 DNA sequence: TGCGCCAGCAGCTTGGTCCCCTATTACAGGGGGCGCGCCTACGAGCAGTACTTC. Its translation: CASSLVPYYRGRAYEQYF.

J is TRBJ1-6 and V is TRBV19; maybe TRBD1 (6 bases). Germline assignment: CDR1 LNHDA and CDR2 SQIVND (reference sequence). The CDR3 length is 15 residues. Trimming removed 5 bases at V and 5 bases at J, with 13 bases between. CDR3 DNA: TGTGCCAGTAGTCCACTTGGGGGGCATAATTCACCCCTCCACTTT. It specifies CASSPLGGHNSPLHF. Together with reference TRBV19 and TRBJ1-6, the CDR3 gives the full variable domain: DGGITQSPKYLFRKEGQNVTLSCEQNLNHDAMYWYRQDPGQGLRLIYYSQIVNDFQKGDIAEGYSVSREKKESFPLTVTSAQKNPTAFYLCASSPLGGHNSPLHFGNGTRLTVT.

The chain combines TRBV7-9 with TRBJ2-7; D assignment may be TRBD1 or TRBD2 (6 bases each). The CDR3 spans 15 residues. V was pared by 5 bases and J by 6 bases, with 20 bases between. Germline V lookup: CDR1 SEHNR, CDR2 FQNEAQ (reference sequence). CDR3 loop: CASSPRTAGRSEQYF. DNA of the CDR3: TGTGCCAGCAGCCCCCGGACAGCGGGTCGATCCGAGCAGTACTTC.

The genes are TRBV4-1 and TRBJ1-6; maybe TRBD1 (5 bases). The CDR3 loop spans 16 amino acids. CDR1 and CDR2 (germline): MGHRA, YSYEKL. V was trimmed by 0 bases and J by 6 bases, leaving 12 bases between them. The CDR3 spells CASSQDSRQGNSPLHF. CDR3 bases: TGCGCCAGCAGCCAAGATTCGAGGCAGGGTAATTCACCCCTCCACTTT.